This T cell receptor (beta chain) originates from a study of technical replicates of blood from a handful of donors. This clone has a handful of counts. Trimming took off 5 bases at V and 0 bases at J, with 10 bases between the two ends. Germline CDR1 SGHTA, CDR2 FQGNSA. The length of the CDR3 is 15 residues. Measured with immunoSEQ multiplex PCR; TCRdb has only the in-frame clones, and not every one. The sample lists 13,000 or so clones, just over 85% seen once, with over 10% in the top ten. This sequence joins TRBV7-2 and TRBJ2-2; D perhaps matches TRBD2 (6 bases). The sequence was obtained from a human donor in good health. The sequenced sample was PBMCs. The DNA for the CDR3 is TGTGCCAGCAGCCTACTAGCCACGAACACCGGGGAGCTGTTTTTT. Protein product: CASSLLATNTGELFF.